This is a list of T cell receptor beta chains from one sample in a study of CXCR3-negative and CXCR3-positive naive CD8 T cells. TCRdb re-called the 5' RACE reads and gives one entry per CDR3 protein, without DNA. Here the sample table reports tens of thousands of distinct CDR3 sequences. The sequencing input was naive CXCR3+ CD8+ T cells from blood. Receptors were obtained from a human donor in good health. Some clones in this sample may be carry-over from other donors' samples. Each CDR3 is given with its conserved first and last residue.

>TRBJ1-5|TRBV6-5
CASKVTENQPQHF
>TRBJ2-1|TRBV4-3
CASSQGTGAPNEQFF
>TRBJ2-7|TRBV29-1
CSVPGQGFYEQYF
>TRBJ1-1|TRBV25-1
CASSPGTVSNTEAFF
>TRBJ1-2|TRBV12-3/TRBV12-4
CASSLGQGAGGGYTF
>TRBJ1-1|TRBV25-1
CASTVGGQTEAFF
>TRBJ2-3|TRBV5-5
CASSLVYISSGFTDTQYF
>TRBJ2-1|TRBV15
CATSTWDRGQEQFF
>TRBJ1-4|TRBV10-2
CASSVSRNEKLFF
>TRBJ2-3|TRBV7-9
CASSHGQGVADTQYF
>TRBJ2-7|TRBV27
CASSPPPRGSYEQYF
>TRBJ1-1|TRBV28
CASSLPSTGNTEAFF
>TRBJ2-7|TRBV28
CASSLFSGSSYEQYF
>TRBJ2-5|TRBV10-3
CAISESIARGQETQYF
>TRBJ2-3|TRBV2
CASRQGTPATDTQYF
>TRBJ2-1|TRBV27
CASSLGGGHHNEQFF
>TRBJ2-7|TRBV29-1
CSVGGTGSSYEQYF
>TRBJ2-7|TRBV28
CASTLWGGQGAYEQYF
>TRBJ1-5|TRBV28
CASSRATPSGQPQHF
>TRBJ2-1|TRBV28
CASSFVRGPYNEQFF
>TRBJ2-1|TRBV4-3
CASSQDVNEQFF
>TRBJ2-2|TRBV29-1
CSVGGGITGELFF
>TRBJ1-2|TRBV12-5
CASGLPGQGWFSYGYTF
>TRBJ2-3|TRBV29-1
CSVGVSGGFTDTQYF
>TRBJ1-1|TRBV3-1
CASSQNDRGLYTEAFF
>TRBJ2-1|TRBV7-3
CASTMGGASYNEQFF
>TRBJ2-7|TRBV6-2/TRBV6-3
CASTIQGIPPYEQYF
>TRBJ2-1|TRBV4-3
CASSQVMVSYNEQFF
>TRBJ2-1|TRBV5-1
CASTTGNEQFF
>TRBJ1-1|TRBV29-1
CSVPSSLMNTEAFF
>TRBJ2-2|TRBV27
CASSFLGLGELFF
>TRBJ2-7|TRBV15
CATSRDRGQSYEQYF
>TRBJ2-1|TRBV4-1
CASSQAGEKEQFF
>TRBJ1-2|TRBV29-1
CSVLLEGLDGYTF
>TRBJ2-7|TRBV28
CASRFYNDYEQYF
>TRBJ2-7|TRBV9
CASSVTGGGEQYF
>TRBJ2-1|TRBV28
CASSFTLQYNEQFF
>TRBJ1-4|TRBV9
CASSPRQDYEKLFF
>TRBJ2-7|TRBV4-2
CASSPTQTSGEYEQYF
>TRBJ1-1|TRBV6-5
CASSKLHTGLNTEAFF
>TRBJ2-1|TRBV15
CATSKIPGDGNEQFF
>TRBJ2-7|TRBV12-3/TRBV12-4
CASSFGFAGEQYF
>TRBJ2-1|TRBV29-1
CSVGTGLSSYNEQFF
>TRBJ2-1|TRBV2
CASSEGTENNNEQFF
>TRBJ2-2|TRBV7-9
CASSSRGGNTGELFF
>TRBJ1-1|TRBV14
CASRHRGFDTEAFF